This entry describes one T cell receptor (beta chain). Its antigen remains unknown. These data are taken from a study of vaccination effects on CD4 cells after COVID-19. Overall study context: After the second dose, samples were taken at median day 72.

Whole-study findings and limits: The study found that only 1 of 255 vaccine-induced clones from healthy vaccinees cross-reacted with common cold coronaviruses.

Viral peptide pool expansion of antigen-specific CD4+ T cells preceded sequencing in the ViraFEST assay. It was after 10 days of culture that CD4+ T cells were isolated. Each participant was given two doses of one vaccine (BNT162b2 or mRNA-1273). Vaccine recipients had no previous SARS-CoV-2 infection; their nucleocapsid antibodies were negative. Wells containing a few million PBMC each were cultured with around 9.1 IU/ml IL-2 and approximately 10 ug/ml peptides. The CDR3 length is 16 residues. V shed 4 bases and J 5 bases; nucleotides not matched to a gene: 10. Germline V gene sequence: CDR1 MNHNS, CDR2 SASEGT. Sequencing used immunoSEQ multiplex PCR; TCRdb keeps in-frame clones, though not all of them. The sample has 25,000 to 35,000 clones; around 85% are singletons.

The sample in question was CD4+ T cells from PBMCs cultured with SARS-CoV-2 spike peptides, obtained after COVID-19 vaccination. The sequence came from a human donor who received a COVID-19 vaccine. Some clones in this sample may be carry-over from other donors' samples. The V gene is TRBV6-1, the J gene TRBJ2-1; TRBD2 matches 8 bases. The CDR3 DNA reads as TGTGCCAGCAGTGCGGCGCTAGCGGGTGGCGACAATGAGCAGTTCTTC. Translating it yields CASSAALAGGDNEQFF.